This T cell receptor beta chain was profiled in a study of blood T cell repertoires in COVID-19. Whole-study context: The samples span acute and convalescent COVID-19 from the United States, Italy and Spain. PBMCs, B-cell-depleted T cells, or T cells provided the cDNA or gDNA that made up the material.

The method was immunoSEQ multiplex PCR; TCRdb's version includes in-frame clones alone and lacks a portion of them. This table has 80,000 to 95,000 clones, around four fifths appearing once. This CDR3 is built from 14 residues. With 3 bases removed from V and 7 bases from J, the gap between germline ends came to 13 bases. Germline V gene sequence: CDR1 SNHLY, CDR2 FYNNEI. The table lists this clone with a few counts. Sequences were obtained from peripheral blood. The clonotype originates from an elderly woman with active or convalescent COVID-19. This chain joins TRBV2 and TRBJ1-5, with TRBD1 as a possible D gene (6 bases). CDR3 in DNA: TGTGCCAGCAGTGAGTATCTCCAGGGGCAGCCCCAGCATTTT. Protein sequence: CASSEYLQGQPQHF.